This T cell receptor (beta chain) was identified during a study of response to subunit inactivated influenza vaccine. Findings of the study overall: Authors suggested each seasonal flu vaccination may recruit only limited numbers of new T cells.

For this clonotype: Its antigen remains unknown.

MiXCR, applied by TCRdb to the RT-PCR reads, yields one record per CDR3 protein. The table includes 530,000 or so distinct CDR3 sequences, around 25% detected once. Germline CDR1 SEHNR, CDR2 FQNEAQ (reference sequence). V was shortened by 2 bases and J by 2 bases, with 13 bases between the two germline ends. This CDR3 is 15 amino acids long. This chain joins TRBV7-9 and TRBJ2-7; maybe TRBD1 (6 bases). This clonotype was sampled from a man aged 45-65 years who received an inactivated influenza vaccine. The material sequenced was CD4+ T cells sorted from PBMCs, taken less than 6 days after vaccination. CDR3 nucleotides: TGTGCCAGCAGCTTATGGCCCCAGGGGACCTACGAGCAGTACTTC. Its translation is CASSLWPQGTYEQYF.